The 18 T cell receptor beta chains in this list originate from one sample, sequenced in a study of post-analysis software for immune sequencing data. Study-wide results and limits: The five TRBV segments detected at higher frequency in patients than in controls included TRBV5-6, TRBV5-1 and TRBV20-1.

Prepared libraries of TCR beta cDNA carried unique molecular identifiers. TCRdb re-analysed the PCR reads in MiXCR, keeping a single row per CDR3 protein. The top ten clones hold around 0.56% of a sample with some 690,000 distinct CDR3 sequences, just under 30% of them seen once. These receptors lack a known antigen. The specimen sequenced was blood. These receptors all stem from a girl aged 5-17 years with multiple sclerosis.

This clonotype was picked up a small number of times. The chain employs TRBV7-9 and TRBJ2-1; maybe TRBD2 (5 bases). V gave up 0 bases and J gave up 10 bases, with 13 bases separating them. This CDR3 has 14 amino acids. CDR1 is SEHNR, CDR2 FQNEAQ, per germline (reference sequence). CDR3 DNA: TGTGCCAGCAGCTTAGCGGGAGTAGTACAGGAGCAGTTCTTC. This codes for CASSLAGVVQEQFF.

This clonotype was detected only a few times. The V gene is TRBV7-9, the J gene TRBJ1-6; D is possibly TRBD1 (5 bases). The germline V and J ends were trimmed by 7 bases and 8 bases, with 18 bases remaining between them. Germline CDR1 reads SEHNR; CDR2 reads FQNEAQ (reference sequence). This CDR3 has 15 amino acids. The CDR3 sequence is CASTQAGTGDSPLHF. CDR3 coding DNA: TGTGCCAGCACCCAAGCGGGGACCGGCGATTCACCCCTCCACTTT.

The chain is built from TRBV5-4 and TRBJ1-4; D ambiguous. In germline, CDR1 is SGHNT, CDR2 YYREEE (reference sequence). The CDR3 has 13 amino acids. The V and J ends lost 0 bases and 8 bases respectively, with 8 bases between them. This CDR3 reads CASSLDPGEKLFF. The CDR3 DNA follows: TGTGCCAGCAGCTTGGACCCGGGGGAAAAACTGTTTTTT.

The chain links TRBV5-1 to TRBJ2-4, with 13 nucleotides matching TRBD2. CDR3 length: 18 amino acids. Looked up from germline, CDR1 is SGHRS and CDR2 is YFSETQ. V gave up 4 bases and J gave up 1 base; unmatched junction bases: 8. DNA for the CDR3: TGCGCCAGCAGCCTCGGACTAGCGGGAGTGGTGGCCAAAAACATTCAGTACTTC. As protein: CASSLGLAGVVAKNIQYF.

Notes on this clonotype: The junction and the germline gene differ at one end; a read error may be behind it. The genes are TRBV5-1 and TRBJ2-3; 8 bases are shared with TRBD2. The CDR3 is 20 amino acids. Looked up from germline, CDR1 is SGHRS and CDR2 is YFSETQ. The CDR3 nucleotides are TGCGCCAGCAGCGGCCGTGAGGTCAGAGGTCCTAGCGGGTACACAGGTACGCAGTATTTT. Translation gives CASSGREVRGPSGYTGTQYF.

CDR3 in amino acids: CASSQMTTFSYNEQFF. CDR3 in DNA: TGTGCCAGCAGCCAAATGACTACCTTCTCCTACAATGAGCAGTTCTTC. J is TRBJ2-1 and V is TRBV13, with D maybe TRBD2 (5 bases). Germline CDR1 reads PRHDT; CDR2 reads FYEKMQ (reference sequence). The CDR3 is 16 amino acids. The ends were cut back, 5 bases at V and 0 bases at J, with 14 bases in the middle.

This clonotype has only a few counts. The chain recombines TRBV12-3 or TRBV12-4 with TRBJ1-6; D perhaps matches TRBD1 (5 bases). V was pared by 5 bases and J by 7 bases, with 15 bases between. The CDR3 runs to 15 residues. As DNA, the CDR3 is TGTGCCAGCAGTCCCCGGGCGGGACCCAATTCACCCCTCCACTTT. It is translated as CASSPRAGPNSPLHF.

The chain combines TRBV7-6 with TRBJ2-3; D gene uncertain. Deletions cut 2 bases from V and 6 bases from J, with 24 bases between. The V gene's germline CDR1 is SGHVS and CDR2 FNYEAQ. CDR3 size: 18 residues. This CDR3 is CASSLLPTPTPTRDTQYF. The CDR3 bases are TGTGCCAGCAGCTTACTCCCGACCCCGACCCCGACCCGGGATACGCAGTATTTT.

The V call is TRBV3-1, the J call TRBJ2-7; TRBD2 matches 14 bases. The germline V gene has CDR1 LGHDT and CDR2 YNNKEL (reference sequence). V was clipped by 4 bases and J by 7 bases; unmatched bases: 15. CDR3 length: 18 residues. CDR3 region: CASSRRTPGLAGVQEQYF. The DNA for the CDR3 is TGTGCCAGCAGCCGCCGGACTCCGGGACTAGCGGGAGTGCAGGAGCAGTACTTC.

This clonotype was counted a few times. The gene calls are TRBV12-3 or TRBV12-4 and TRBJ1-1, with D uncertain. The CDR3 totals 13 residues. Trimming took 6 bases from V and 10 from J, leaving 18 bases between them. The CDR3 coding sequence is TGTGCCAGCAGCCACGGCCCCGGGAGAGGAGCTTTCTTT. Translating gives CASSHGPGRGAFF.

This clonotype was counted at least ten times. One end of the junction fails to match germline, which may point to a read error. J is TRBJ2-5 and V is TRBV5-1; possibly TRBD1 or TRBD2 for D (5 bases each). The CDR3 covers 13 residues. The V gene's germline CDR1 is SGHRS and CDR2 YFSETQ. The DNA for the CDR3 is TGTGCTAGCAGCCGGGGCGGCCAAGAGACCCAGTACTTC. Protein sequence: CASSRGGQETQYF. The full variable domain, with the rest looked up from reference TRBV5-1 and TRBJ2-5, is KAGVTQTPRYLIKTRGQQVTLSCSPISGHRSVSWYQQTPGQGLQFLFEYFSETQRNKGNFPGRFSGRQFSNSRSEMNVSTLELGDSALYLCASSRGGQETQYFGPGTRLLVL.

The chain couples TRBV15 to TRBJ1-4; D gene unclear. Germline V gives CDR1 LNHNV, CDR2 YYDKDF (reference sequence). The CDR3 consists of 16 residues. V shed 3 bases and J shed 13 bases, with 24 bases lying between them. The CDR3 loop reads CATSRQIQTRSGGLFF. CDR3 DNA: TGTGCCACCAGCAGGCAGATCCAGACCCGCAGCGGTGGACTGTTTTTT.

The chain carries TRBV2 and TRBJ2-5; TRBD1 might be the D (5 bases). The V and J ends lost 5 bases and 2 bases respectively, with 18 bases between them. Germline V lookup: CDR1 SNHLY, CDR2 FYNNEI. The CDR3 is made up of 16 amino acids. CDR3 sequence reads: CASSTRDRQQQETQYF. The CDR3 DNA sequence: TGTGCCAGCAGTACCCGCGATCGACAGCAACAAGAGACCCAGTACTTC.

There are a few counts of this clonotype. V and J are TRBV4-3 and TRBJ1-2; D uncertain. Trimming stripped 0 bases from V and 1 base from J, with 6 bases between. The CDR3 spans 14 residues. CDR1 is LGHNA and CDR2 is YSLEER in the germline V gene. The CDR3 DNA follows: TGCGCCAGCAGCCAAGATGGGGTTAACTATGGCTACACCTTC. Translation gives CASSQDGVNYGYTF.

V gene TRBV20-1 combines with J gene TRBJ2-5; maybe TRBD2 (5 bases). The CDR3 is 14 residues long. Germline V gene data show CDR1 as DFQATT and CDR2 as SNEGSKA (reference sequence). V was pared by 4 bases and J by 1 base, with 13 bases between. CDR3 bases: TGCAGTGCTATACAACTAGTTCCCCAAGAGACCCAGTACTTC. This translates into CSAIQLVPQETQYF.

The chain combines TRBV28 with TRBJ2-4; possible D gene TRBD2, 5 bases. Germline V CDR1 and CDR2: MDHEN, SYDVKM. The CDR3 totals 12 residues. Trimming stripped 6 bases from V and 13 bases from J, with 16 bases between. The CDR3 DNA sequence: TGTGCCAGCAGGTCGACATCGCGGAGGCAGTACTTC. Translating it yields CASRSTSRRQYF.

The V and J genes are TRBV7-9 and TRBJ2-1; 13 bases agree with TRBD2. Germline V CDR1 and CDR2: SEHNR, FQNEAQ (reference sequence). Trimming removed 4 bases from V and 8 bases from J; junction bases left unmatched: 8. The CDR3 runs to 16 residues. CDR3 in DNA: TGTGCCAGCAGCTCCACGACTAGCGGGAGGTTTCATGAGCAGTTCTTC. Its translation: CASSSTTSGRFHEQFF.

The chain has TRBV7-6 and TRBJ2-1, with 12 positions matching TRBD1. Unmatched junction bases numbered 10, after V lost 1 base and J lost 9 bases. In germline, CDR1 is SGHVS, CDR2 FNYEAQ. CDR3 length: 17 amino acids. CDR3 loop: CASSLVGGDRGRIEQFF. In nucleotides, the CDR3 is TGTGCCAGCAGCTTAGTCGGGGGGGACAGGGGGCGTATTGAGCAGTTCTTC.